The T cell receptor beta chain under discussion was sequenced for a study of vaccination effects on CD4 cells after COVID-19 (dated by TCRdb to between 2021 and 2024). Turning to the overall study: Across the study, the median time from the second dose to post-vaccine sampling was 72 days (range 14 to 241). The study compared SARS-CoV-2 spike-specific CD4+ TCR repertoires before and after mRNA vaccination in COVID-19 convalescent patients and infection-naive vaccine recipients. The full study included 9 to 10 COVID-19 convalescent patients and several SARS-CoV-2-naive healthy vaccine recipients. In the study, cultures from other donors were sequenced using the Oncomine TCR Beta short-read assay on an Illumina iSeq 100.

The ViraFEST assay stimulated PBMC with viral peptide pools and then used TCR sequencing to identify antigen-specific CD4+ T cell clonotypes by expansion. After around eleven days of culture, CD4+ T cells were isolated with the EasySep CD4+ T cell isolation kit. Participants received two doses of either the BNT162b2 or the mRNA-1273 mRNA SARS-CoV-2 vaccine. Healthy vaccine recipients had no prior SARS-CoV-2 infection, confirmed by negative nucleocapsid antibodies before and after vaccination. About 2.2 million PBMC per well were cultured in IMDM with about 5.4% human AB serum, 8.5 to 10 IU/ml IL-2 and gentamicin, plus 10 ug/ml peptides. On days 3 and 7, half of the culture medium was replaced with fresh IL-2-containing medium. Unless otherwise noted, each peptide stimulation condition was cultured in triplicate wells. Using Ficoll-Paque Plus gradient centrifugation, PBMC were separated from whole blood and then either used fresh or cryopreserved at -140C. The spike proteins of SARS-CoV-2 and of the common cold coronaviruses HCoV-NL63, HCoV-OC43 and HCoV-229E were spanned by overlapping peptide pools. The QIAamp micro DNA kit was used to extract genomic DNA from the cultured CD4+ T cells.

A word on this clone: It has no known antigen specificity. No quality values exist for individual bases; no much larger clone is one base distant.

The library relied on the immunoSEQ multiplex PCR assay. DNA from the cultured and isolated CD4+ T cells underwent TCR beta CDR3 sequencing. Under the source paper's analysis protocol: Non-productive TCR sequences were removed, reads were trimmed to the CDR3 region, and CDR3s of at least 7 amino acids were retained. Antigen-specific clonotypes were identified using the MANAFEST web app by comparison of expansion in peptide wells against reference cultures. To be called positive, a clone needed expansion at FDR<0.05 compared with the reference and with all other wells, an odds ratio greater than 5, and a frequency greater than 0.1% in two replicate wells. A clonotype was called cross-reactive if it was significantly expanded both in SARS-CoV-2 spike wells and in at least one common cold coronavirus spike condition. Using the stringdist R package, CDR3 similarity was measured by Levenshtein distance, and unrooted trees were constructed with ape in R 3.6.1. The table was pulled from immuneACCESS by TCRdb, which kept in-frame rearrangements only. Such tables lose some clones; where checked, under half of the loss comes from unresolved V genes, and the rest has no known cause. The V and J calls and clone size were taken over from that table, and D and trimming were inferred from the DNA. For this sample there are over 60,000 clones; roughly 81% appear just once. 1.5% to 1.9% of the sample belongs to the ten largest clones.

Broader findings and caveats from the paper: Clones induced by infection and clones induced by vaccination both contracted markedly at late timepoints after vaccination, which fits with T cell responses waning over time. The study was limited by a small number of convalescent patients and lacked early post-infection timepoints. Among healthy vaccine recipients, nearly all vaccine-induced clones were SARS-CoV-2 mono-reactive, and only 1 of 255 was cross-reactive with common cold coronaviruses.

The TCR sequence derives from a human donor who received a COVID-19 vaccine. The specimen was CD4+ T cells from PBMCs cultured with HCoV-229E spike peptides, collected after COVID-19 vaccination. The sample's cell subset or site label, decoded: HCoV-229E spike overlapping peptide pool stimulation.

The DNA is TGTGCCAGCAAGGGACGGAGCTCTGGAAACACCATATATTTT. Translated, this gives CASKGRSSGNTIYF. Recombination joined TRBV2 with TRBJ1-3, with a weak D call of TRBD1 (5 bases match). Taken from cysteine to phenylalanine, the CDR3 has 14 residues. The retained sequence is limited to the CDR3, 42 bases, with the frame set at the first base. As encoded in the germline V gene, CDR1 is SNHLY while CDR2 is FYNNEI. V is cut by 7 bases and J by 0 bases, and the space between the germline ends is 10 bases.